This TCR beta chain derives from a study of blood T cell repertoires in COVID-19. As for the study in general: Researchers got acute and convalescent COVID-19 samples from the United States, Italy and Spain. T cells, B-cell-depleted T cells, or PBMCs provided the cDNA or gDNA that served as material.

CDR3 length: 16 amino acids. V shed 1 base, J shed 3 bases, and the junction held 3 bases outside the gene matches. Germline lookup yields CDR1 SGHNT and CDR2 YENEEA. TCRdb's copy holds only in-frame clones and misses some; the assay was immunoSEQ multiplex PCR. Of 250,000 to 350,000 clones listed, 85% to 90% are singletons. The genes are TRBV11-3 and TRBJ2-2; 9 nucleotides agree with TRBD2. The sequence came from a woman aged 45 to 65 with COVID-19, enrolled during active disease. The sample comprised peripheral blood. The CDR3 loop reads CASSLGAGGYTGELFF. The CDR3 region has the DNA TGTGCCAGCAGCTTAGGAGCGGGAGGCTACACCGGGGAGCTGTTTTTT.